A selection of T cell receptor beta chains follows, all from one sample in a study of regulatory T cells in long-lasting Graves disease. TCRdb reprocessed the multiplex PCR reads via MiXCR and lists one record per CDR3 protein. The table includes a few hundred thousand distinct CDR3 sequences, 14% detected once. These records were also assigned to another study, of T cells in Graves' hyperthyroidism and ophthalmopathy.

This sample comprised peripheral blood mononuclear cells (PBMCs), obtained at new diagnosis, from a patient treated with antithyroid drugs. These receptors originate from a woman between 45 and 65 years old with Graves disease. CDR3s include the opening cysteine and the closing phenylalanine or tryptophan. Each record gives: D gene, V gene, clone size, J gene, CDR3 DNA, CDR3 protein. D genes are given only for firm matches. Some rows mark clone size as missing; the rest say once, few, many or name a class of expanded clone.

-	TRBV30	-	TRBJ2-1	TGTGCCTGGAGTGCCCAGGGATATGAGCAGTTCTTC	CAWSAQGYEQFF
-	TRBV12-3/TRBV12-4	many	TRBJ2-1	TGTGCCAGCAGCTCCTTTCTGGAGCCGGCCGAGCAGAGCTCCTACAATGAGCAGTTCTTC	CASSSFLEPAEQSSYNEQFF
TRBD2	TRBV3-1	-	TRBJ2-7	TGTGCCAGCAGCCAAGAAGGGACTAGCGGGAATTACGAGCAGTACTTC	CASSQEGTSGNYEQYF
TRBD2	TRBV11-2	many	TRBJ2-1	TGTGCCAGCAGCCCCCGGACTAGCCTTAGGAGGCAGTTCTTC	CASSPRTSLRRQFF
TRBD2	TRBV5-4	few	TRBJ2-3	TGTGCCAGCAGCGTCCGACTAGCCTCAGATACGCAGTATTTT	CASSVRLASDTQYF
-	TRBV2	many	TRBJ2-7	TGTGCCAGCAGTGATAGCAGGGAAATATCCTACGAGCAGTACTTC	CASSDSREISYEQYF
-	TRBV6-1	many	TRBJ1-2	TGTGCCAGCAGTCGAGGGACCTTCTATGGCTACACCTTC	CASSRGTFYGYTF
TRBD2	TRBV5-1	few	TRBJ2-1	TGCGCCAGCAGCTTGGGTCCCGGGACTAGTCGTCATGAGCAGTTCTTC	CASSLGPGTSRHEQFF
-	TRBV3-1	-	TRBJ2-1	TGTGCCAGCAGCCGGGCGGCGGGGAGCTCCTACAATGAGCAGTTCTTC	CASSRAAGSSYNEQFF
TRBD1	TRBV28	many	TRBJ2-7	TGTGCCAGCGAGGACGGACAGGACTTGTACGAGCAGTACTTC	CASEDGQDLYEQYF
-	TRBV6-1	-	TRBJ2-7	TGTGCCAGCAGGTCCCAGGGTCCTAGCGTCTACGAGCAGTACTTC	CASRSQGPSVYEQYF
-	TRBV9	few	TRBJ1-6	TGTGCCAGCAGCGTAGGCCGGAATAATTCACCCCTCCACTTT	CASSVGRNNSPLHF
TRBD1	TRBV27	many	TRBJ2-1	TGTGCCAGCAAAGGGACAGGGTCTGTACGTGAGCAGTTCTTC	CASKGTGSVREQFF
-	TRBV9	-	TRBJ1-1	TGTGCCAGCAATCCGGGAGGGGCGACTGAAGCTTTCTTT	CASNPGGATEAFF
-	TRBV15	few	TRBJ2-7	TGTGCCACCAGCGACTCCTCCGACTACGAGCAGTACTTC	CATSDSSDYEQYF
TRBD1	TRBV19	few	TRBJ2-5	TGTGCCAGTAGTCTCCGACCGGGACAGGGGGCCACGGCAGACCAAGAGACCCAGTACTTC	CASSLRPGQGATADQETQYF
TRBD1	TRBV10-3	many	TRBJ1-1	TGTGCCATCAACGGACAGGGGAACACTGAAGCTTTCTTT	CAINGQGNTEAFF
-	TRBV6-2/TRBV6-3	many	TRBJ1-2	TGTGCCAGCAGTGAATTGAGAGGTCGAGGGGGCTACACCTTC	CASSELRGRGGYTF
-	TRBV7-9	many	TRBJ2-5	TGTGCCAGCAGGATAGACACAGGTCAAGAGACCCAGTACTTC	CASRIDTGQETQYF
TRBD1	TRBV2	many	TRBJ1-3	TGTGCCAGCAGGGCAGGGACAGTAAACTCTGGAAACACCATATATTTT	CASRAGTVNSGNTIYF
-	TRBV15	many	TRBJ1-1	TGTGCCACCAGCAGAGATTTGGTTACTGAAGCTTTCTTT	CATSRDLVTEAFF
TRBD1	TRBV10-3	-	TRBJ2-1	TGTGCCATCAGGAAGACCGGGACAGAAAACAATGAGCAGTTCTTC	CAIRKTGTENNEQFF
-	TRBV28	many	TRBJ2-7	TGTGCCAGCAGTACCAACCCACCAGAAGTCGAGCAGTACTTC	CASSTNPPEVEQYF
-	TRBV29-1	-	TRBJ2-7	TGCAGCGTTGGGGACACCGAACCCTACGAGCAGTACTTC	CSVGDTEPYEQYF
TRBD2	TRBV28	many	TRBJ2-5	TGTGCCAGCAGTTCGTTAGCGGGAGGGCCTGGGGGGGAGACCCAGTACTTC	CASSSLAGGPGGETQYF
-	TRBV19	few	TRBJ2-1	TGTGCCAGTAGTCTCACCAACTACAATGAGCAGTTCTTC	CASSLTNYNEQFF
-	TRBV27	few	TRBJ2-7	TGTGCCAGCAGTTCTCGCTGGACCTACGAGCAGTACTTC	CASSSRWTYEQYF
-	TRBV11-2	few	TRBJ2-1	TGTGTCAGCAGCTTAGATATGGCAGGAAGCTACAATGAGCAGTTCTTC	CVSSLDMAGSYNEQFF
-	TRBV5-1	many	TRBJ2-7	TGCGCCAGCAGCCTACAGGGGACTTACGAGCAGTACTTC	CASSLQGTYEQYF
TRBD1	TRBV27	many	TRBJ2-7	TGTGCCAGCAGTTTGACAGGGCAGAGCTCCTACGAGCAGTACTTC	CASSLTGQSSYEQYF
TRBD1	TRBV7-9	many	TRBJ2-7	TGTGCCAGCAGCCCAAAGGGACAGGGGAACGAGCAGTACTTC	CASSPKGQGNEQYF
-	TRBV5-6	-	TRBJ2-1	TGTGCCAGCAGCTTGTCCGGGGGCCCGTCTCCCGGGTTCTACAATGAGCAGTTCTTC	CASSLSGGPSPGFYNEQFF
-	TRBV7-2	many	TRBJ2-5	TGTGCCAGCAGCCAACGCGGACAGAAAGAGACCCAGTACTTC	CASSQRGQKETQYF
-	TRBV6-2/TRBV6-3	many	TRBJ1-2	TGTGCCAGCAGTTACTCGGCCAGGAACTATGGCTACACCTTC	CASSYSARNYGYTF
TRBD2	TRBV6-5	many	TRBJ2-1	TGTGCCAGCAGTTACTCCGGGACTAGCGGTTGGGACGAGCAGTTCTTC	CASSYSGTSGWDEQFF
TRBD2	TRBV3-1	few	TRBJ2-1	TGTGCCAGCAGCCAAACTAGCGGTTGGGGGGACAATGAGCAGTTCTTC	CASSQTSGWGDNEQFF
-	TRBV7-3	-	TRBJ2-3	TGTGCCAGCAGCGCCCCGGGGCAGGGAACCCTAGATACGCAGTATTTT	CASSAPGQGTLDTQYF
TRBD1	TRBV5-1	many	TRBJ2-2	TGTGCCAGCAGCTTAGGGACAGCTAACACCGGGGAGCTGTTTTTT	CASSLGTANTGELFF
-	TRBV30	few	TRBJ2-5	TGTGCCTGGAGCGTCTTTCGCGAGACCCAGTACTTC	CAWSVFRETQYF
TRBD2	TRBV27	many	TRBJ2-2	TGTGCCAGCAGTAACGGACTAGGGGTCACCGGGGAGCTGTTTTTT	CASSNGLGVTGELFF
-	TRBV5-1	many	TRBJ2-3	TGCGCCAGCAGCCCCGTAAAGTTGGGCACAGATACGCAGTATTTT	CASSPVKLGTDTQYF
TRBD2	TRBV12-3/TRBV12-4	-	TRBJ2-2	TGTGCCAGCAGTCCCAGCCCTGGACTAGCGGGGACCGGGGAGCTGTTTTTT	CASSPSPGLAGTGELFF
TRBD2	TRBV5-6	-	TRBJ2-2	TGTGCCAGCAGTTCTGGACTAGCGGGAGCGAACACCGGGGAGCTGTTTTTT	CASSSGLAGANTGELFF
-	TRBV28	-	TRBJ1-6	TGTGCCAGCAGTTCTCCGGCGGATAATTCACCCCTCCACTTT	CASSSPADNSPLHF
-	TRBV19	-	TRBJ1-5	TGTGCCAGTAGTATAGCCACCCGTCCGGGGACCCTATGGAATCAGCCCCAGCATTTT	CASSIATRPGTLWNQPQHF
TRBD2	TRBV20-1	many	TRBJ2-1	TGCAGTGCTCCCCGAGGCGGGAGGGGCCACAATGAGCAGTTCTTC	CSAPRGGRGHNEQFF
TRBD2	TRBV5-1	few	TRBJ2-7	TGCGCCAGCAGCACCGGACTAGCGGGAGCCTCCTCCTGCGAGCAGTACTTC	CASSTGLAGASSCEQYF
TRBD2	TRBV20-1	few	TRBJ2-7	TGCAGTGCTAGGGTTCGGGGGGTAGTCTACGAGCAGTACTTC	CSARVRGVVYEQYF
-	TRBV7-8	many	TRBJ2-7	TGTGCCAGCAGCTTGATGTCAGGGGAGGGGTACGAGCAGTACTTC	CASSLMSGEGYEQYF
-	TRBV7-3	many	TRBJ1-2	TGTGCCAGCAGCTTATCCGGACGGTACTACACCTTC	CASSLSGRYYTF
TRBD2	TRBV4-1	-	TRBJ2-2	TGCGCCAGCAGCCAACAACGACTAGCGGGAGGTACCGGGGAGCTGTTTTTT	CASSQQRLAGGTGELFF
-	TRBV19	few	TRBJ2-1	TGTGCCAGTAGTGGGGTTCCTCCTTACAATGAGCAGTTCTTC	CASSGVPPYNEQFF
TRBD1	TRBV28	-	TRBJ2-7	TGTGCCAGCCAATTGCCGGGACAGGGTGTCTACGAGCAGTACTTC	CASQLPGQGVYEQYF